The 27 T cell receptor beta chains listed next were all sequenced from one sample in a study of T cells in Graves' hyperthyroidism and ophthalmopathy. The source material, RNA transcripts, was used to amplify TCR beta CDR3 regions. An initial round of RT-PCR targeting the TCR CDR3 relied on the HTBI primer set. TCRdb redid the calling of the multiplex PCR reads with MiXCR, one entry per CDR3 protein. The data hold 500,000 to 600,000 distinct CDR3 sequences, with about 20% observed a single time. Source material: blood. The receptors originated from a man aged 40-50 years with Graves' ophthalmopathy.

This clonotype has more than one count but fewer than ten. J is TRBJ1-5 and V is TRBV30; D perhaps matches TRBD1 (6 bases). There are 13 residues in the CDR3. V was cut by 4 bases and J by 1 base, with 8 bases left in between. The germline V gene encodes CDR1 GTSNPN and CDR2 SVGIG (reference sequence). In DNA, the CDR3 is TGTGCCTGGAAGGGGGGGAGCAATCAGCCCCAGCATTTT. This gives the protein CAWKGGSNQPQHF.

The genes are TRBV27 and TRBJ1-4, with 7 bases aligning to TRBD1. V lost 7 bases to trimming and J lost 2 bases; unmatched junction nucleotides: 7. CDR1 and CDR2 from the germline V gene are MNHEY and SMNVEV (reference sequence). This CDR3 has 15 amino acids. CDR3 amino acids: CASKQTGATNEKLFF. CDR3 sequence (DNA): TGTGCCAGCAAACAAACAGGGGCGACTAATGAAAAACTGTTTTTT.

In this sample, this clonotype turned up a few times. The rearrangement joins TRBV5-1 to TRBJ2-2; D remains ambiguous. The V end lost 0 bases, the J end lost 0 bases, and 6 bases lay between the germline ends. The CDR3 loop spans 15 amino acids. Germline V gene sequence: CDR1 SGHRS, CDR2 YFSETQ. The CDR3, as DNA: TGCGCCAGCAGCTTGGACAACGCGAACACCGGGGAGCTGTTTTTT. It is translated as CASSLDNANTGELFF.

Turning to this clonotype: Compared with germline, one end of the junction differs, possibly owing to a read error. The CDR3 loop reads CAGSRETQYF. Written as DNA, the CDR3 is TGTGCCGGCAGTCGGGAGACCCAGTACTTC. The chain employs TRBV28 and TRBJ2-5; D ambiguous. Per the germline V gene, CDR1 is MDHEN and CDR2 is SYDVKM. The CDR3 extends over 10 amino acids.

Many counts were recorded for this clonotype. The genes are TRBV28 and TRBJ2-1; D possibly matches TRBD1 or TRBD2 (5 bases each). V gave up 9 bases and J gave up 7 bases, with 13 bases separating them. Germline CDR1 reads MDHEN; CDR2 reads SYDVKM. CDR3 length: 12 residues. DNA for the CDR3: TGTGCCAGTGAAGGGACGGGGAATGAGCAGTTCTTC. Translation: CASEGTGNEQFF.

This clonotype was picked up a small number of times. This sequence may be a read error, since a much larger clone differs from it by one base. The V gene is TRBV11-2, the J gene TRBJ2-1; D possibly corresponds to TRBD2 (6 bases). V lost 2 bases to trimming and J lost 6 bases, with 14 bases between them. The CDR3 is 15 residues long. Germline V gene data show CDR1 as SGHAT and CDR2 as FQNNGV. This CDR3 reads CASSLKILGSNEQFF. The CDR3 DNA sequence: TGTGCCAGCAGCTTAAAAATCCTCGGGAGCAATGAGCAGTTCTTC.

The sample holds many counts of this clonotype. This chain connects TRBV12-3 or TRBV12-4 to TRBJ2-1; 11 bases fit TRBD2. V shed 4 bases, J shed 10 bases, and the junction held 3 bases outside the gene matches. This CDR3 is 13 amino acids long. The CDR3: CASSYASGREQFF. DNA of the CDR3: TGTGCCAGCAGTTACGCTAGCGGGAGGGAGCAGTTCTTC.

The CDR3 loop is CASSLATGTDYGYTF. The CDR3 DNA is TGCGCCAGCAGCTTGGCTACAGGAACCGACTATGGCTACACCTTC. The chain couples TRBV5-1 to TRBJ1-2, with D maybe TRBD1 (5 bases). Germline CDR1 SGHRS, CDR2 YFSETQ. The CDR3 has 15 residues. The ends were cut back, 0 bases at V and 3 bases at J, with 12 bases in the middle.

This clonotype occurred a few times. The V call is TRBV6-2 or TRBV6-3, the J call TRBJ1-5; D ambiguous. Per the germline V gene, CDR1 is MNHEY and CDR2 is SVGEGT. The CDR3 has 16 residues. Trimming shortened V by 5 bases and J by 2 bases, and 16 bases separated the two germline ends. In DNA, the CDR3 is TGTGCCAGCAGTCCGAATGGCGCTGGAGGCAATCAGCCCCAGCATTTT. Residues: CASSPNGAGGNQPQHF.

The gene calls are TRBV20-1 and TRBJ1-2; 7 bases are shared with TRBD1. With V trimmed by 4 bases and J by 4 bases, 12 bases remained unmatched. Per the germline V gene, CDR1 is DFQATT and CDR2 is SNEGSKA (reference sequence). The length of the CDR3 is 15 residues. The CDR3 nucleotides read TGCAGTGCTATCCCAACAGGGGAAAGGATCTATGGCTACACCTTC. Residues: CSAIPTGERIYGYTF.

Worth noting for this clonotype: A much bigger clone sits one base away, suggesting this may be a read error. The J gene is TRBJ2-5, the V gene TRBV2; D is tentatively TRBD1 or TRBD2 (5 bases each). CDR3 size: 16 residues. Germline V gene sequence: CDR1 SNHLY, CDR2 FYNNEI. DNA for the CDR3: TGTGCCAGCAGCCCTCGTGGGGGTGGTAGGAAAGAGACCCGGTACTTC. Translating gives CASSPRGGGRKETRYF.

This chain joins TRBV6-1 and TRBJ2-1, with 8 nucleotides matching TRBD2. CDR1 and CDR2 from the germline V gene are MNHNS and SASEGT. The trim removed 8 bases at V and 9 bases at J, leaving 12 bases unmatched. The CDR3 length is 14 residues. Written as DNA, the CDR3 is TGTGCCAGCGCCACGGGACTAGTTAGGAGTGAGCAGTTCTTC. Encoded protein: CASATGLVRSEQFF.

This clonotype was seen many times. V usage is TRBV5-1 and J usage is TRBJ2-3; D remains ambiguous. Germline loops: CDR1 SGHRS, CDR2 YFSETQ. The CDR3 is made up of 13 amino acids. Trimming shortened V by 4 bases and J by 4 bases, and 10 bases separated the two germline ends. CDR3 coding DNA: TGCGCCAGCAGCCGACCGGGCTCAGATACGCAGTATTTT. It encodes CASSRPGSDTQYF. The full variable domain, completed using reference TRBV5-1 and TRBJ2-3, is KAGVTQTPRYLIKTRGQQVTLSCSPISGHRSVSWYQQTPGQGLQFLFEYFSETQRNKGNFPGRFSGRQFSNSRSEMNVSTLELGDSALYLCASSRPGSDTQYFGPGTRLTVL.

This clonotype occurred many times. CDR3 bases: TGTGCCAGCAGTTTATCGCTAGGAGGCAGGCAAGCTTTCTTT. It yields the protein CASSLSLGGRQAFF. This rearrangement joins TRBV12-3 or TRBV12-4 to TRBJ1-1; D is uncertain. V was trimmed by 2 bases and J by 9 bases, leaving 16 bases between them. This CDR3 spans 14 amino acids.

In this sample, this clonotype turned up a few times. This chain uses TRBV30 with TRBJ2-3; D gene ambiguous. From germline, CDR1 is GTSNPN and CDR2 SVGIG (reference sequence). CDR3 length: 14 residues. With 1 base removed from V and 0 bases from J, the gap between germline ends came to 8 bases. The CDR3 DNA reads TGTGCCTGGAGTGGGTGGTCTAGCACAGATACGCAGTATTTT. Protein sequence: CAWSGWSSTDTQYF.

To note about this clonotype: The junction and the germline gene differ at one end; a read error may be behind it. The chain recombines TRBV27 with TRBJ2-5; D may be TRBD1 (6 bases). Per germline, CDR1 MNHEY and CDR2 SMNVEV (reference sequence). CDR3 length: 14 amino acids. CDR3 nucleotides: TGTGCCAGCAGACCCCAGGGGTCACAAGGGACCCAGTACTTC. It specifies CASRPQGSQGTQYF.

The V gene is TRBV4-2, the J gene TRBJ1-3; D ambiguous. Trimming shortened V by 1 base and J by 0 bases, and 10 bases separated the two germline ends. CDR3 length equals 16 residues. Germline V lookup: CDR1 LGHNA, CDR2 YNFKEQ. The CDR3 region is CASSQAVSASGNTIYF. CDR3 bases: TGTGCCAGCAGCCAAGCAGTGAGTGCCTCTGGAAACACCATATATTTT.

This clonotype showed up many times. V is TRBV27 and J is TRBJ2-1; TRBD1 matches 9 bases. J lost 7 bases, V lost 2 bases, and 9 bases had no gene match. Germline values: CDR1 MNHEY, CDR2 SMNVEV (reference sequence). The CDR3 runs to 16 residues. The CDR3 DNA follows: TGTGCCAGCAGTTTACTACAGGGGGCAGGGGAAAATGAGCAGTTCTTC. Protein: CASSLLQGAGENEQFF.

This clonotype was picked up a small number of times. CDR3 sequence reads: CSASIQGPQETQYF. The CDR3 DNA reads as TGCAGTGCTAGTATTCAGGGTCCCCAAGAGACCCAGTACTTC. The chain combines TRBV20-1 with TRBJ2-5, with D maybe TRBD1 (5 bases). Trimming pared 3 bases from V and 1 base from J, leaving 12 bases between. The V gene's germline CDR1 is DFQATT and CDR2 SNEGSKA (reference sequence). The CDR3 extends over 14 amino acids.

Concerning this clonotype itself: This could be a read error, since a much larger clone is one nucleotide away. The J gene is TRBJ2-1, the V gene TRBV7-3, with D tentatively TRBD2 (5 bases). In germline, CDR1 is SGHTA, CDR2 FQGTGA. The CDR3 has 14 amino acids. This CDR3 is CVSSNSGLHNEQFF. DNA of the CDR3: TGTGTCAGCAGCAACTCAGGACTGCACAATGAGCAGTTCTTC. Together with reference TRBV7-3 and TRBJ2-1, the CDR3 gives the full variable domain: GAGVSQTPSNKVTEKGKYVELRCDPISGHTALYWYRQSLGQGPEFLIYFQGTGAADDSGLPNDRFFAVRPEGSVSTLKIQRTERGDSAVYLCVSSNSGLHNEQFFGPGTRLTVL.

This rearrangement joins TRBV20-1 to TRBJ2-1, with D unclear. Between the trimmed V and J ends, which lost 6 bases and 1 base, there was a span of 10 bases. The CDR3 extends over 13 amino acids. Germline CDR1 is DFQATT and CDR2 is SNEGSKA (reference sequence). CDR3 coding DNA: TGCAGTGCCCAGGTTCCTTCCTACAATGAGCAGTTCTTC. Encoded protein: CSAQVPSYNEQFF.

This clonotype appeared once. The chain is built from TRBV20-1 and TRBJ2-5, with D tentatively TRBD1 (5 bases). Germline V CDR1 and CDR2: DFQATT, SNEGSKA (reference sequence). V gave up 3 bases and J gave up 2 bases, with 10 bases separating them. The CDR3 has 13 amino acids. Here the CDR3 reads CSARDMWQETQYF. In DNA, the CDR3 is TGCAGTGCTAGGGACATGTGGCAAGAGACCCAGTACTTC.

This clonotype was seen many times. The chain joins TRBV7-2 to TRBJ2-5, with TRBD2 matching 11 bases. Germline lookup yields CDR1 SGHTA and CDR2 FQGNSA. Losses at the gene ends were 4 bases for V and 2 bases for J; bases not matched to a gene: 6. CDR3 length equals 16 residues. The CDR3 loop is CASSSGLAVIQETQYF. CDR3 in DNA: TGTGCCAGCAGCTCGGGACTAGCGGTAATACAAGAGACCCAGTACTTC.

The chain links TRBV11-3 to TRBJ2-2; 8 nucleotides match TRBD2. CDR1 is SGHNT and CDR2 is YENEEA in the germline V gene. V was clipped by 4 bases and J by 1 base; unmatched bases: 5. The CDR3 has 16 residues. CDR3 nucleotides: TGTGCCAGCAGCTCCGGGGGGGCCGTGAACACCGGGGAGCTGTTTTTT. Its translation: CASSSGGAVNTGELFF.

The gene calls are TRBV27 and TRBJ2-2; 9 nucleotides agree with TRBD2. The V segment lost 3 bases and the J segment 6 bases; nucleotides outside the gene matches: 11. CDR1 is MNHEY, CDR2 SMNVEV, per germline (reference sequence). The CDR3 totals 17 residues. CDR3 in amino acids: CASSFPYAGGQPGELFF. DNA for the CDR3: TGTGCCAGCAGTTTCCCTTATGCGGGGGGGCAACCCGGGGAGCTGTTTTTT.

This clonotype was seen at least ten times. The V call is TRBV7-2, the J call TRBJ2-7, with 8 bases aligning to TRBD1. The germline V gene has CDR1 SGHTA and CDR2 FQGNSA. The junction had 6 bases not matched to a gene; V was cut back by 1 base and J by 7 bases. The CDR3 loop spans 14 amino acids. The CDR3: CASSLGFQGAEQYF. CDR3 nucleotides: TGTGCCAGCAGCTTAGGGTTTCAGGGGGCTGAGCAGTACTTC.

This clonotype was detected a few times. V usage is TRBV4-2 and J usage is TRBJ1-5; D is unclear. The germline V gene encodes CDR1 LGHNA and CDR2 YNFKEQ. Trimming stripped 5 bases from V and 5 bases from J, with 10 bases between. This CDR3 is built from 13 residues. CDR3 sequence reads: CASSWADHQPQHF. CDR3 bases: TGTGCCAGCAGCTGGGCCGATCATCAGCCCCAGCATTTT.